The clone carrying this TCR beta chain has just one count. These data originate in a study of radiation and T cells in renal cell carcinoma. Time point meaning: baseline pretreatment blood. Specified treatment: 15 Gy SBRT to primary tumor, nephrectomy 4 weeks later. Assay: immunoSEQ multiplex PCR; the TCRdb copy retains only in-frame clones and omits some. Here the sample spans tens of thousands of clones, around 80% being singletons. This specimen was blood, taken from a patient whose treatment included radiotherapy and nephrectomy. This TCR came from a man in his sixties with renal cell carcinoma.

CDR3 nucleotides: TGTGTCGCTACAGGGGGGTTCGGGGCCGAGCAGTACTTC. It codes for CVATGGFGAEQYF. This chain uses TRBV10-3 with TRBJ2-7; 8 nucleotides line up with TRBD1. The CDR3 totals 13 residues. The germline V gene encodes CDR1 ENHRY and CDR2 SYGVKD.